Detailed here is one T cell receptor (beta chain). Antigen: not known. PCR amplification relied on 60 Vbeta primers (plus 13 Jbeta primers). TCRdb's table, derived via immunoSEQ multiplex PCR, lists solely in-frame clones and lacks some. This listing includes about 210,000 clones. This record belongs to a study of cytomegalovirus exposure and HLA in healthy donors. Every donor was a healthy person donating bone marrow. Germline V gene data show CDR1 as WSHSY and CDR2 as SAAADI. With 3 bases removed from V and 11 bases from J, the gap between germline ends came to 10 bases. The CDR3 spans 12 residues. Study-wide results and caveats: When the data were analyzed later, several of the most significant clusters appeared to be linked to common viral pathogens.

Sequenced: PBMCs. This sequence originates from a woman between 25 and 40 years old in good health and CMV-seropositive. The chain employs TRBV10-2 and TRBJ2-2; the D is unclear. CDR3 loop: CASSDPRGELFF. The CDR3, as DNA: TGCGCCAGCAGTGACCCACGCGGAGAGCTGTTTTTT.